The entry below gives a single T cell receptor beta chain sequence along with its context. An end of the junction differs from the germline gene, which may be a read error. This record comes from a study of blood T cell repertoires in COVID-19. Across the study: T cells, B-cell-depleted T cells, or PBMCs supplied cDNA or gDNA.

The germline V gene has CDR1 SNHLY and CDR2 FYNNEI. The CDR3 is 15 residues long. The assay was immunoSEQ multiplex PCR, and TCRdb's table has in-frame clones only and misses some. Of 50,000 to 65,000 clones in the sample, about 86% were seen once. The chain uses TRBV2 and TRBJ1-1; D perhaps matches TRBD1 (5 bases). The source is a human donor in a cohort sampled during active COVID-19. Specimen: peripheral blood. CDR3 amino acids: CASSDGGAGNAEAFF. DNA of the CDR3: TGTGCCAGCAGTGACGGTGGTGCAGGGAACGCTGAAGCTTTCTTT.